This is a list of T cell receptor beta chains from one sample in a study of blood T cell repertoires in COVID-19. Some clones are missing from TCRdb's copy, which holds only in-frame ones; the method was immunoSEQ multiplex PCR. The table includes fewer than 65,000 clones, around 84% detected once. The sample taken for sequencing was peripheral blood. The receptors stem from a human donor in a cohort sampled during active COVID-19. CDR3s include the opening cysteine and the closing phenylalanine or tryptophan. D genes are given only for firm matches. Not every row has a clone size; where given, it reads once, few, many or a size class.

v_gene: TRBV18; d_gene: TRBD1; abundance: .; j_gene: TRBJ1-1; CDR3aa: CASSPRQGPIGGNTEAFF; CDR3nt: TGTGCCAGCTCACCTCGACAGGGCCCTATCGGGGGAAACACTGAAGCTTTCTTT
v_gene: TRBV6-5; d_gene: .; abundance: .; j_gene: TRBJ1-5; CDR3aa: CASTGSLNQPQHF; CDR3nt: TGTGCCAGCACGGGGAGTCTCAATCAGCCCCAGCATTTT
v_gene: TRBV5-8; d_gene: TRBD1; abundance: .; j_gene: TRBJ1-5; CDR3aa: CASSFTGQGNQPQHF; CDR3nt: TGTGCCAGCAGCTTTACAGGACAGGGCAATCAGCCCCAGCATTTT
v_gene: TRBV15; d_gene: TRBD1; abundance: .; j_gene: TRBJ1-1; CDR3aa: CATSRDQGTVNTEAFF; CDR3nt: TGTGCCACCAGCAGAGACCAGGGGACAGTGAACACTGAAGCTTTCTTT
v_gene: TRBV5-4; d_gene: TRBD1; abundance: .; j_gene: TRBJ1-1; CDR3aa: CASSWGQGYTEAFF; CDR3nt: TGTGCCAGCAGCTGGGGACAGGGGTACACTGAAGCTTTCTTT
v_gene: TRBV18; d_gene: .; abundance: .; j_gene: TRBJ2-7; CDR3aa: CASSPPAGGYEQYF; CDR3nt: TGTGCCAGCTCACCACCGGCAGGAGGCTACGAGCAGTACTTC
v_gene: TRBV6-2/TRBV6-3; d_gene: .; abundance: .; j_gene: TRBJ2-1; CDR3aa: CASSQTSSNEQFF; CDR3nt: TGTGCCAGCAGTCAAACTAGCTCCAATGAGCAGTTCTTC
v_gene: TRBV7-9; d_gene: .; abundance: few; j_gene: TRBJ2-7; CDR3aa: CASSPQGRLVPDEQYF; CDR3nt: TGTGCCAGCAGCCCGCAAGGTAGACTAGTACCAGACGAGCAGTACTTC
v_gene: TRBV4-1; d_gene: TRBD1; abundance: .; j_gene: TRBJ2-1; CDR3aa: CASSQDRTGWYEQFF; CDR3nt: TGCGCCAGCAGCCAAGATCGGACAGGGTGGTATGAGCAGTTCTTC
v_gene: TRBV29-1; d_gene: .; abundance: few; j_gene: TRBJ2-7; CDR3aa: CSVDAGSYEQYF; CDR3nt: TGCAGCGTTGATGCCGGCTCCTACGAGCAGTACTTC
v_gene: TRBV19; d_gene: TRBD1; abundance: once; j_gene: TRBJ1-5; CDR3aa: CASSMDRGRISNQPQHF; CDR3nt: TGTGCCAGTAGTATGGACAGGGGGCGGATAAGCAATCAGCCCCAGCATTTT
v_gene: TRBV5-4; d_gene: .; abundance: .; j_gene: TRBJ1-1; CDR3aa: CASSPLVQGRNTEAFF; CDR3nt: TGTGCCAGCAGCCCACTCGTTCAGGGGAGGAACACTGAAGCTTTCTTT
v_gene: TRBV28; d_gene: .; abundance: .; j_gene: TRBJ1-3; CDR3aa: CASRLRGGLSGNTIYF; CDR3nt: TGTGCCAGCAGGCTCAGGGGCGGTCTTTCTGGAAACACCATATATTTT
v_gene: TRBV13; d_gene: TRBD2; abundance: .; j_gene: TRBJ2-1; CDR3aa: CASGTRGYNEQFF; CDR3nt: TGTGCCAGCGGGACTAGGGGGTACAATGAGCAGTTCTTC
v_gene: TRBV30; d_gene: TRBD1; abundance: .; j_gene: TRBJ1-6; CDR3aa: CAWSTGQGTSPLHF; CDR3nt: TGTGCCTGGAGTACGGGACAGGGGACTTCACCCCTCCACTTT
v_gene: TRBV5-5; d_gene: TRBD1; abundance: once; j_gene: TRBJ1-4; CDR3aa: CASSFVGTGVSNEKLFF; CDR3nt: TGTGCCAGCAGCTTCGTCGGGACAGGGGTCTCTAATGAAAAACTGTTTTTT
v_gene: TRBV5-1; d_gene: TRBD1; abundance: .; j_gene: TRBJ1-5; CDR3aa: CASSVTGISNQPQHF; CDR3nt: TGCGCCAGCAGCGTGACAGGGATTAGCAATCAGCCCCAGCATTTT
v_gene: TRBV5-4; d_gene: .; abundance: .; j_gene: TRBJ2-7; CDR3aa: CASSPPTRPYEQYF; CDR3nt: TGTGCCAGCAGCCCACCGACTAGACCCTACGAGCAGTACTTC
v_gene: TRBV4-3; d_gene: .; abundance: .; j_gene: TRBJ1-1; CDR3aa: CASSQAWAAGNTEAFF; CDR3nt: TGCGCCAGCAGCCAGGCCTGGGCCGCGGGGAACACTGAAGCTTTCTTT
v_gene: TRBV2; d_gene: TRBD1; abundance: .; j_gene: TRBJ1-5; CDR3aa: CASSEWTGGSQPQHF; CDR3nt: TGTGCCAGCAGTGAATGGACAGGGGGATCCCAGCCCCAGCATTTT
v_gene: TRBV15; d_gene: TRBD2; abundance: .; j_gene: TRBJ2-7; CDR3aa: CATSLSGGGPYEQYF; CDR3nt: TGTGCCACCAGCCTGTCGGGGGGAGGACCCTACGAGCAGTACTTC
v_gene: TRBV9; d_gene: .; abundance: .; j_gene: TRBJ1-4; CDR3aa: CASSAGHWNEKLFF; CDR3nt: TGTGCCAGCAGCGCAGGACACTGGAATGAAAAACTGTTTTTT